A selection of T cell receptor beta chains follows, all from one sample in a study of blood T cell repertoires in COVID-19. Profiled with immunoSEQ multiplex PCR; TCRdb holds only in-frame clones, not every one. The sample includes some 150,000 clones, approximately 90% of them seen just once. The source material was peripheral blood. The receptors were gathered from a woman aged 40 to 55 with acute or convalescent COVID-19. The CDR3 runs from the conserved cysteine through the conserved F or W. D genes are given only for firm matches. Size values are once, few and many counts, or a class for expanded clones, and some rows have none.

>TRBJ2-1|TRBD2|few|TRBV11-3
TGTGCCAGCAGCTCGAACGGGAGGACTTACAATGAGCAGTTCTTC
CASSSNGRTYNEQFF
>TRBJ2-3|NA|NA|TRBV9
TGTGCCAGCAGCAGACTTGCAGATACGCAGTATTTT
CASSRLADTQYF
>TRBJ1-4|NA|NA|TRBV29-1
TGCAGCGTTGAAGTAGAGAACTGGCGCACGTGGCAGAGGAATGAAAAACTGTTTTTT
CSVEVENWRTWQRNEKLFF
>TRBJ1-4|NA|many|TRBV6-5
TGTGCCAGCAGCCGGACACCTCTTGAAAAACTGTTTTTT
CASSRTPLEKLFF
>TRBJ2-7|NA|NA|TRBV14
TGTGCCAGCAGCCAAGGTTCCACAAACTACGAGCAGTACTTC
CASSQGSTNYEQYF
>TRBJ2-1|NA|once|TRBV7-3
TGTGCCAGCAGCTTAAATAACGGGGTCCCTTACAATGAGCAGTTCTTC
CASSLNNGVPYNEQFF
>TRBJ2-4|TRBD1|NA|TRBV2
TGTGCCAGCAGTGCTAGACAGGGACCAAATACCAACATTCAGTACTTC
CASSARQGPNTNIQYF
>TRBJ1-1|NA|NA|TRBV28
TGTGCCAGCAGTTTATTATGGTTCCGAACTGTACGTGGAGCTGAAGCTTTCTTT
CASSLLWFRTVRGAEAFF
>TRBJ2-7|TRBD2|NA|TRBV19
TGTGCCAGTAGTCCCCGGACTAGCGGGAGCTCCTACGAGCAGTACTTC
CASSPRTSGSSYEQYF
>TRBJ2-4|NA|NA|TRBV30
TGTGCCTGGAGTGTACAATCCAAAAACATTCAGTACTTC
CAWSVQSKNIQYF
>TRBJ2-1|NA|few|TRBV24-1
TGTGCCACCAGTGACAGCCTTGGGCCCTACAATGAGCAGTTCTTC
CATSDSLGPYNEQFF
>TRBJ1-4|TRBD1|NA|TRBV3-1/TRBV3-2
TGTGCCAGCAGCCACCTGAGGCAGGGGGATGAAAAACTGTTTTTT
CASSHLRQGDEKLFF
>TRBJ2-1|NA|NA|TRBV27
TGTGCCAGCAGTATAGCTCCGAACAATGAGCAGTTCTTC
CASSIAPNNEQFF
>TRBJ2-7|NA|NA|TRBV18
TGTGCCAGCTCACCACGTATATACTACGAGCAGTACTTC
CASSPRIYYEQYF
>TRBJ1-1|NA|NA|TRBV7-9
TGTGCCAGCAGCTTAATCAGGGGCGACAACACTGAAGCTTTCTTT
CASSLIRGDNTEAFF
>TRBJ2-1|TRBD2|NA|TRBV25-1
TGTGCCACACTACGAGGGACTAGCGGGGGCTATGAGCAGTTCTTC
CATLRGTSGGYEQFF
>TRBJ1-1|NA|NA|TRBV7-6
TGTGCCAGCAGCACCAAGGGGGGGGTCACTGAAGCTTTCTTT
CASSTKGGVTEAFF
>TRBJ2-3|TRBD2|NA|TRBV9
TGTGCCAGCAGCGTAGAACTAGCGGGGGGGCGAGGTGATACGCAGTATTTT
CASSVELAGGRGDTQYF
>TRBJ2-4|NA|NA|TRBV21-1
TGTGCCAGCAGCAAATCGGTGACGGGAAGGCCCTTAGCCAAAAACATTCAGTACTTC
CASSKSVTGRPLAKNIQYF
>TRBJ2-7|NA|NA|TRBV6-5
TGTGCCAGCAGTACCTCCGGACTACCAGGGTACGAGCAGTACTTC
CASSTSGLPGYEQYF
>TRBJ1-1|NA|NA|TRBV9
TGTGCCAGCAGCGTAGGGCAGGGCCAATCCTGGAACACTGAAGCTTTCTTT
CASSVGQGQSWNTEAFF
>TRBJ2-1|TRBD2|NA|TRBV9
TGTGCCAGCACGGGACTAGCGGGAGTAGGGAATGAGCAGTTCTTC
CASTGLAGVGNEQFF
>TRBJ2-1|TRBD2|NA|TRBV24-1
TGTGCCACCAGTGATTTTAAGGGACTAGCGGTCTCCTACAATGAGCAGTTCTTC
CATSDFKGLAVSYNEQFF
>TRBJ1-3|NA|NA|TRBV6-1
TGTGCCAGCAGTGAAGCGCTTTGGGCTGGTGGAAACACCATATATTTT
CASSEALWAGGNTIYF
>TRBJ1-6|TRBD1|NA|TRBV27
TGTGCCAGCAGTTTCAGGGACAGGGCTTCACCCCTCCACTTT
CASSFRDRASPLHF
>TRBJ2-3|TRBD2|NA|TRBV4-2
TGTGCCAGCAGCCACCGGGACTATGTTACAGATACGCAGTATTTT
CASSHRDYVTDTQYF
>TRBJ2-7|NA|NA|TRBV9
TGTGCCAGCAGCGGACCCGGGACAACCTACGAGCAGTACTTC
CASSGPGTTYEQYF
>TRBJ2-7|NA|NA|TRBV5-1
TGCGCCAGCAGCGACCGACGCGCAGGCCTGAGCTCCTACGAGCAGTACTTC
CASSDRRAGLSSYEQYF
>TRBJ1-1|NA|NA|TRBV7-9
TGTGCCAGCAGCTTAGATACCGGGGAAGCTTTCTTT
CASSLDTGEAFF
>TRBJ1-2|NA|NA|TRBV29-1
TGCAGCGTTGGTATCACCAGGGATGGCTACACCTTC
CSVGITRDGYTF
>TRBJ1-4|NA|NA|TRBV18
TGTGCCAGCTCACCACCGGGGGCGGCCAATGAAAAACTGTTTTTT
CASSPPGAANEKLFF
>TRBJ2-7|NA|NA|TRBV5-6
TGTGCCAGCAGCTTCTCGGCCGGGGAGCAGTACTTC
CASSFSAGEQYF
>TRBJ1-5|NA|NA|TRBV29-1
TGCAGCGTTGGAGGGTATAGCAATCAGCCCCAGCATTTT
CSVGGYSNQPQHF
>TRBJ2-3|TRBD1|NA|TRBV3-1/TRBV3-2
TGTGCCAGCAGCCCCGAACGGACAGGGGAACTGGGAGATACGCAGTATTTT
CASSPERTGELGDTQYF
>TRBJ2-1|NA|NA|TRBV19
TGTGCCAGTAGTATTAGTTTAGCGAGACATCTATACAATGAGCAGTTCTTC
CASSISLARHLYNEQFF
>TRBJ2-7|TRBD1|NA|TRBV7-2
TGTGCCAGCAGCGACTGGCCGGGACAGGGCGACGAGCAGTACTTC
CASSDWPGQGDEQYF
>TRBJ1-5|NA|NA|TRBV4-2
TGTGCCAGCAGCCAAGACAGGGTACGCAATCAGCCCCAGCATTTT
CASSQDRVRNQPQHF
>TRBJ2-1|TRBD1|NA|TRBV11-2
TGTGCCAGCAGCTCGACAGGGGTTTGGGAGCAGTTCTTC
CASSSTGVWEQFF
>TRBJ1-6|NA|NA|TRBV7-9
TGTGCCAGCAGCCCGCGGGGCTCCGGGCATTCACCCCTCCACTTT
CASSPRGSGHSPLHF
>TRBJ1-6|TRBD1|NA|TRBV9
TGTGCCAGCAGCGTAGCTGGACAGGGGAATTCACCCCTCCACTTT
CASSVAGQGNSPLHF
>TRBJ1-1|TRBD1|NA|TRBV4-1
TGCGCCAGCAGCCATCCGGGACAGGGTGTGGAAAACACTGAAGCTTTCTTT
CASSHPGQGVENTEAFF